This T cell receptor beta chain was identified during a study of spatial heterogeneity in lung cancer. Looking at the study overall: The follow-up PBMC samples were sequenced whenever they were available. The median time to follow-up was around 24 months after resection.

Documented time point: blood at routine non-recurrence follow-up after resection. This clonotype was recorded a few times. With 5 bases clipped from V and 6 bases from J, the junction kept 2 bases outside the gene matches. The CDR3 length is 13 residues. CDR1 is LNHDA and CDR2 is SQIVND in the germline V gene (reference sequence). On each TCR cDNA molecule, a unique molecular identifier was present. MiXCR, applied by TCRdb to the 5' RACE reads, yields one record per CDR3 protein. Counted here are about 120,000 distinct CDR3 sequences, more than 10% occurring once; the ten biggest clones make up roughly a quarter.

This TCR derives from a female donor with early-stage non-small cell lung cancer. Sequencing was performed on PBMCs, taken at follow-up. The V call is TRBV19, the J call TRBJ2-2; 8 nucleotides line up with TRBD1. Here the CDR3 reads CASSWTGPGELFF. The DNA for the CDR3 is TGTGCCAGTAGTTGGACAGGGCCCGGGGAGCTGTTTTTT.